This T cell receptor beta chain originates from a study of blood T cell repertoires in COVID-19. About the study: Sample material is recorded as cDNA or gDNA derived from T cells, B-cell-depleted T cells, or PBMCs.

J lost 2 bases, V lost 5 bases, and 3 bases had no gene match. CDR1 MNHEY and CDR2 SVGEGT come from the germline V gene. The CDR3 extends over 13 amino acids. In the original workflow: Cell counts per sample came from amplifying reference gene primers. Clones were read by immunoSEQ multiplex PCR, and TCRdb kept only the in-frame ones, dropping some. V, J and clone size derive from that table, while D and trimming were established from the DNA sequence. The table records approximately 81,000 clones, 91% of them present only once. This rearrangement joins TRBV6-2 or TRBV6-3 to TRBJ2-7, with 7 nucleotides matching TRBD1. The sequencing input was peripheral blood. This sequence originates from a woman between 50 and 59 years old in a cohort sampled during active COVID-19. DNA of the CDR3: TGTGCCAGCAGTCCCGGGACAGCCTACGAGCAGTACTTC. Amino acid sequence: CASSPGTAYEQYF.